Each of the 18 T cell receptor beta chains below was sequenced from the same sample in a study of vaccination and CD4 T cells after COVID-19. Treatment of the sample: roughly 11-day PBMC culture with coronavirus spike peptide pools or control peptides (ViraFEST assay). Antigen specificity for these receptors is unknown. Oncomine TCR Beta short-read sequencing was applied to DNA from cultured CD4+ T cells. Using its own MiXCR run on the PCR reads, TCRdb lists one record per CDR3 protein. The sample lists some 18,000 distinct CDR3 sequences, around 40% occurring once. Sequenced here: CD4+ T cells from blood, cultured in vitro, sampled after SARS-CoV-2 vaccination. These receptors all come from a human donor who had recovered from COVID-19.

This clonotype counts as medium-sized. This chain joins TRBV28 and TRBJ2-7; D is possibly TRBD1 (7 bases). Germline V CDR1 and CDR2: MDHEN, SYDVKM. V lost 6 bases and J lost 7, with 22 bases in between. This CDR3 comprises 15 residues. CDR3: CASRPPSAGGREQYF. CDR3 bases: TGTGCCAGCAGACCACCAAGCGCAGGGGGGAGGGAGCAGTACTTC.

The chain uses TRBV10-3 and TRBJ2-7; D is possibly TRBD1 (5 bases). V lost 0 bases and J 2 bases, leaving 8 bases between the germline ends. Germline CDR1 is ENHRY and CDR2 is SYGVKD. CDR3 size: 14 residues. The CDR3 loop is CAISESSGTYEQYF. The CDR3 DNA reads as TGTGCCATCAGTGAGTCGTCAGGGACCTACGAGCAGTACTTC.

The rearrangement joins TRBV6-5 to TRBJ2-3, with 14 bases identical to TRBD2. This CDR3 is built from 19 residues. J lost 6 bases, V lost 0 bases, and 11 bases had no gene match. CDR1 and CDR2 from the germline V gene are MNHEY and SVGAGI. Here the CDR3 reads CASSYSGGRLAGGLDTQYF. The CDR3 nucleotides are TGTGCCAGCAGTTACTCGGGGGGACGACTAGCGGGAGGGTTGGATACGCAGTATTTT.

This clonotype was counted a few times. The J gene is TRBJ1-2, the V gene TRBV2; 8 nucleotides line up with TRBD1. This CDR3 is 15 amino acids long. V trimming: 8 bases; J trimming: 8 bases; junction bases outside the gene matches: 16. The germline gives CDR1 SNHLY, CDR2 FYNNEI. Here the CDR3 reads CASGRDRHLPGGYTF. CDR3 nucleotides: TGTGCCAGCGGCCGGGACAGGCACCTTCCCGGGGGCTACACCTTC.

The rearrangement joins TRBV10-3 to TRBJ1-1; no firm D call. Germline V lookup: CDR1 ENHRY, CDR2 SYGVKD. V lost 6 bases to trimming and J lost 1 base, with 9 bases between them. CDR3 length: 13 amino acids. The CDR3 spells CAISGPGNTEAFF. CDR3 bases: TGTGCCATCAGCGGCCCAGGGAACACTGAAGCTTTCTTT.

This clonotype ranks as medium-sized. The rearrangement links TRBV20-1 to TRBJ2-3; D not resolved. The ends were cut back, 6 bases at V and 2 bases at J, with 15 bases in the middle. This CDR3 has 14 residues. CDR1 is DFQATT and CDR2 is SNEGSKA in the germline V gene (reference sequence). The CDR3 loop reads CSALGGFDTDTQYF. The CDR3 nucleotides are TGCAGTGCCCTCGGCGGCTTTGACACAGATACGCAGTATTTT.

The chain is built from TRBV10-3 and TRBJ1-1; 10 bases line up with TRBD1. CDR1 is ENHRY, CDR2 SYGVKD, per germline. Trimming at V came to 6 bases and at J to 4 bases, leaving 5 bases not matched to a gene. CDR3 length: 14 amino acids. CDR3 in DNA: TGTGCCATCAGAACCGGGACAGGGGTCACTGAAGCTTTCTTT. Translated: CAIRTGTGVTEAFF.

The chain has TRBV7-8 and TRBJ2-7; D uncertain. This CDR3 region has 13 residues. CDR1 SGHVS and CDR2 FQNEAQ come from the germline V gene. With 0 bases removed from V and 0 bases from J, the gap between germline ends came to 3 bases. CDR3 sequence reads: CASSLARSYEQYF. DNA for the CDR3: TGTGCCAGCAGCTTAGCCCGCTCCTACGAGCAGTACTTC.

The V and J genes are TRBV6-2 or TRBV6-3 and TRBJ2-2, with 9 positions matching TRBD1. The V gene end was trimmed by 2 bases and the J gene end by 4 bases; junction bases not matched to a gene: 5. CDR3 length equals 16 residues. Germline V lookup: CDR1 MNHEY, CDR2 SVGEGT. The DNA for the CDR3 is TGTGCCAGCAGTTACGGGACAGGGTTTTCCACCGGGGAGCTGTTTTTT. The encoded protein is CASSYGTGFSTGELFF.

By frequency in the sample, this clonotype is medium-sized. V gene TRBV7-2 combines with J gene TRBJ2-7, with 11 bases that match TRBD2. The CDR3 runs 15 residues. With 3 bases clipped from V and 4 bases from J, the junction kept 5 bases outside the gene matches. Germline-derived CDR1 and CDR2 are SGHTA and FQGNSA. CDR3 in amino acids: CASSLGLAEYYEQYF. The CDR3 DNA is TGTGCCAGCAGCTTGGGACTAGCGGAATATTACGAGCAGTACTTC. Filled out from reference TRBV7-2 and TRBJ2-7, the complete variable domain reads GAGVSQSPSNKVTEKGKDVELRCDPISGHTALYWYRQSLGQGLEFLIYFQGNSAPDKSGLPSDRFSAERTGGSVSTLTIQRTQQEDSAVYLCASSLGLAEYYEQYFGPGTRLTVT.

This chain connects TRBV3-1 to TRBJ1-6, with a possible D match to TRBD1 (6 bases). This CDR3 has 16 residues. Trimming shortened V by 1 base and J by 7 bases, and 14 bases separated the two germline ends. Germline V gene lookup returns CDR1 LGHDT and CDR2 YNNKEL (reference sequence). Here the CDR3 DNA reads TGTGCCAGCAGCCAAGTAGTCAGGGGATGGAATTCACCCCTCCACTTT. Translated, it gives CASSQVVRGWNSPLHF.

The chain combines TRBV6-1 with TRBJ1-4; D is unresolved. The V and J ends lost 0 bases and 3 bases respectively, with 17 bases between them. Germline CDR1 reads MNHNS; CDR2 reads SASEGT. CDR3 length equals 18 residues. In DNA form, the CDR3 reads TGTGCCAGCAGTGAAGCGCTTAGAGTAACAAAACCTAATGAAAAACTGTTTTTT. It codes for CASSEALRVTKPNEKLFF.

The J gene is TRBJ2-3, the V gene TRBV7-8; 9 positions match TRBD1. This CDR3 has 16 residues. J lost 3 bases, V lost 5 bases, and 9 bases had no gene match. Germline V lookup: CDR1 SGHVS, CDR2 FQNEAQ. The CDR3 loop reads CASSPTGGDITDTQYF. The CDR3 coding sequence is TGTGCCAGCAGCCCGACAGGGGGGGATATTACAGATACGCAGTATTTT. The complete variable domain, with remaining parts taken from reference TRBV7-8 and TRBJ2-3, reads GAGVSQSPRYKVAKRGQDVALRCDPISGHVSLFWYQQALGQGPEFLTYFQNEAQLDKSGLPSDRFFAERPEGSVSTLKIQRTQQEDSAVYLCASSPTGGDITDTQYFGPGTRLTVL.

The sample holds one count of this clonotype. This rearrangement joins TRBV20-1 to TRBJ1-6; TRBD1 agrees at 8 bases. In germline, CDR1 is DFQATT, CDR2 SNEGSKA (reference sequence). The CDR3 has 14 amino acids. V lost 6 bases to trimming and J lost 10 bases; unmatched junction nucleotides: 11. CDR3 nucleotide sequence: TGCAGTGCGACTCCGGGACAGGTTTTATCACCCCTCCACTTT. Translation: CSATPGQVLSPLHF.

The chain joins TRBV5-4 to TRBJ2-3; D remains ambiguous. CDR1 is SGHNT and CDR2 is YYREEE in the germline V gene (reference sequence). The CDR3 has 15 residues. Trimming pared 0 bases from V and 0 bases from J, leaving 8 bases between. The CDR3 coding sequence is TGTGCCAGCAGCTTGGTCGGCCGCAGCACAGATACGCAGTATTTT. Protein product: CASSLVGRSTDTQYF.

The V gene is TRBV4-1, the J gene TRBJ1-3; the D gene is possibly TRBD1 (5 bases). Germline V lookup: CDR1 MGHRA, CDR2 YSYEKL. The CDR3 runs 15 residues. V was shortened by 2 bases and J by 2 bases, with 10 bases between the two germline ends. The CDR3 DNA reads TGCGCCAGCAGCCAACCAGGGCGGACTGGAAACACCATATATTTT. It yields the protein CASSQPGRTGNTIYF.

This clonotype came up a few times. The V and J genes are TRBV7-8 and TRBJ2-1; D unresolved. The V and J ends lost 0 bases and 5 bases respectively, with 8 bases between them. The CDR3 loop spans 14 amino acids. Germline CDR1 reads SGHVS; CDR2 reads FQNEAQ. CDR3 loop: CASSLAVSHNEQFF. DNA for the CDR3: TGTGCCAGCAGCTTAGCGGTCAGCCACAATGAGCAGTTCTTC.

The chain links TRBV7-2 to TRBJ2-5; D ambiguous. Per the germline V gene, CDR1 is SGHTA and CDR2 is FQGNSA. This CDR3 is 16 amino acids long. V lost 3 bases and J lost 0, with 14 bases in between. CDR3 amino acids: CASSFASVSYQETQYF. CDR3 bases: TGTGCCAGCAGCTTTGCAAGCGTATCGTACCAAGAGACCCAGTACTTC.